A single T cell receptor (beta chain) is shown here with its context. Its antigen is still unknown. The data were taken from a study of shared clonotypes between healthy human individuals. Study-wide background: Per donor, CD8 memory used one plate, CD8 naive used two, CD4 memory used three and CD4 naive used three. Study-level findings and limits: Across a handful of donors, naive CD4 shared approximately 4.5%, naive CD8 approximately 3.5%, memory CD4 roughly 2.4%, memory CD8 0.4%. Non-shared clonotypes displayed generation probabilities falling below those of clonotypes present in all four donors.

Germline CDR1 SGDLS, CDR2 YYNGEE. J lost 0 bases, V lost 1 base, and 1 base had no gene match. This CDR3 spans 16 amino acids. Using roughly 200 ng DNA, 32,000 or so T cell genomes, the sorted-subset replicate PCRs were run. This table comes from immunoSEQ multiplex PCR, and its TCRdb copy is limited to in-frame clones, with some not included. The data contain approximately 1.5 million clones, 95% to 99% of them singletons. Sample: naive CD4+ T cells sorted from blood. Subset indicated: CD45RA+ positively selected. The TCR was taken from a young man in good health. The chain has TRBV9 and TRBJ2-3; TRBD2 matches at 11 bases. The CDR3: CASSVRLAGSTDTQYF. CDR3 DNA: TGTGCCAGCAGCGTACGACTAGCGGGGAGCACAGATACGCAGTATTTT. The full variable domain, completed using reference TRBV9 and TRBJ2-3, is DSGVTQTPKHLITATGQRVTLRCSPRSGDLSVYWYQQSLDQGLQFLIQYYNGEERAKGNILERFSAQQFPDLHSELNLSSLELGDSALYFCASSVRLAGSTDTQYFGPGTRLTVL.